The 7 T cell receptor beta chains listed next were all sequenced from one sample in a study of CD8+ T cells in alopecia areata. Treatment described: oral pan-JAK inhibitor, 5-10 mg twice daily. The authors extracted RNA and reverse transcribed it into cDNA as the sequencing template. Clones were sequenced by immunoSEQ multiplex PCR, and TCRdb holds only the in-frame ones, with some missing. The sample has some 110,000 clones; roughly 63% are singletons. The source material was CD8+ T cells sorted from blood, sampled at week 4, from a patient treated with tofacitinib. All receptors derive from a human donor with alopecia areata.

This clone was seen only a few times. The rearrangement uses TRBV30 and TRBJ2-1, with no clear D. The germline V gene has CDR1 GTSNPN and CDR2 SVGIG (reference sequence). The CDR3 is made up of 8 amino acids. V was clipped by 7 bases and J by 6 bases, with 1 base between them. The CDR3 loop reads CAFNEQFF. The CDR3 DNA follows: TGTGCCTTCAATGAGCAGTTCTTC. Full variable domain (missing parts from reference TRBV30 and TRBJ2-1): SQTIHQWPATLVQPVGSPLSLECTVEGTSNPNLYWYRQAAGRGLQLLFYSVGIGQISSEVPQNLSASRPQDRQFILSSKKLLLSDSGFYLCAFNEQFFGPGTRLTVL.

The genes are TRBV11-2 and TRBJ1-4; 8 bases map to TRBD1. Looked up from germline, CDR1 is SGHAT and CDR2 is FQNNGV. The V gene end was trimmed by 2 bases and the J gene end by 6 bases; junction bases not matched to a gene: 5. CDR3 length equals 15 residues. The CDR3, as DNA: TGTGCCAGCAGCTTAATTGACAGGGGTGATGAAAAACTGTTTTTT. Translated: CASSLIDRGDEKLFF.

The sample holds one count of this clone. A junction end diverges from the germline sequence, so it may reflect a read error. V usage is TRBV29-1 and J usage is TRBJ2-5, with a possible D match to TRBD1 (8 bases). The germline gives CDR1 SQVTM, CDR2 ANQGSEA. The CDR3 consists of 14 residues. The chain's CDR3 is CSVEVVDREGTQYF. CDR3 DNA: TGCAGCGTAGAAGTAGTGGACAGGGAGGGGACCCAGTACTTC. Combining the CDR3 with reference TRBV29-1 and TRBJ2-5 gives the whole variable domain SAVISQKPSRDICQRGTSLTIQCQVDSQVTMMFWYRQQPGQSLTLIATANQGSEATYESGFVIDKFPISRPNLTFSTLTVSNMSPEDSSIYLCSVEVVDREGTQYFGPGTRLLVL.

This clone was counted a single time. Other nucleotide sequences from this sample produce the same CDR3. The chain employs TRBV27 and TRBJ1-2, with 8 bases aligning to TRBD1. The germline gives CDR1 MNHEY, CDR2 SMNVEV (reference sequence). The CDR3 consists of 13 residues. V dropped 6 bases and J dropped 3; count of bases not matched to a gene: 3. In DNA form, the CDR3 reads TGTGCCAGCAGCCTGACAGGGGACTATGGCTACACCTTC. It encodes CASSLTGDYGYTF.

The V gene is TRBV5-1, the J gene TRBJ1-2, with D possibly matching TRBD1 (6 bases). Germline V gene sequence: CDR1 SGHRS, CDR2 YFSETQ. CDR3 length: 16 amino acids. V was trimmed by 0 bases and J by 4 bases, leaving 16 bases between them. The CDR3 sequence is CASSLEPAGASYGYTF. CDR3 DNA sequence: TGCGCCAGCAGCTTGGAGCCAGCAGGGGCCAGCTATGGCTACACCTTC.

This clone has just a few counts. The rearrangement uses TRBV7-9 and TRBJ2-3; no clear D gene. Germline CDR1 SEHNR, CDR2 FQNEAQ (reference sequence). CDR3 length: 13 residues. Trimming removed 5 bases from V and 2 bases from J, with 8 bases in between. The CDR3 here is CASSQETTDTQYF. CDR3 nucleotides: TGTGCCAGCAGCCAAGAGACCACAGATACGCAGTATTTT. The full variable domain, rest sourced from reference TRBV7-9 and TRBJ2-3, is DTGVSQNPRHKITKRGQNVTFRCDPISEHNRLYWYRQTLGQGPEFLTYFQNEAQLEKSRLLSDRFSAERPKGSFSTLEIQRTEQGDSAMYLCASSQETTDTQYFGPGTRLTVL.

This chain links TRBV6-6 with TRBJ1-2, with TRBD1 matching over 8 bases. With V trimmed by 2 bases and J by 7 bases, 6 bases remained unmatched. This CDR3 region has 14 residues. Germline lookup yields CDR1 MNHNY and CDR2 SVGAGI (reference sequence). The DNA for the CDR3 is TGTGCCAGCAGTTACCAGGACAGGGAAGGTGGCTACACCTTC. The encoded protein is CASSYQDREGGYTF.